This is a list of T cell receptor beta chains from one sample in a study of T cell responses to AZD1222 COVID-19 vaccine. Some clones are missing from TCRdb's copy, which holds only in-frame ones; the method was immunoSEQ multiplex PCR. The sample records approximately 90,000 clones, around 90% being singletons. The sequencing here drew on peripheral blood, taken on day 0 of AZD1222 vaccination. All receptors come from an adult in good health. CDR3s include the opening cysteine and the closing phenylalanine or tryptophan. Clone size appears in some rows only: once, few, many, or a class for an expanded clone.

j_call v_call clone_size cdr3_aa
TRBJ1-1 TRBV5-6 NA CASSLVSVAGTNTEAFF
TRBJ1-3 TRBV10-1 NA CASSGQGSGNTIYF
TRBJ2-7 TRBV4-1 NA CASSLGLAGGRREQYF
TRBJ1-6 TRBV4-1 NA CASSQEAGGSPLHF
TRBJ2-3 TRBV13 NA CASAMSTDTQYF
TRBJ2-7 TRBV7-2 NA CASSSFGDGAYEQYF
TRBJ1-5 TRBV2 few CASSGSVSNQPQHF
TRBJ1-2 TRBV7-9 once CASSLALGIGSTF
TRBJ2-2 TRBV6-1 NA CASNEGGLYTGELFF
TRBJ2-7 TRBV28 NA CASRGTSGFSYEQYF
TRBJ2-7 TRBV27 NA CASNNRLAGGSYEQYF
TRBJ1-5 TRBV10-3 NA CATEAGGSQPQHF
TRBJ2-1 TRBV7-6 NA CASSLGQRISYNEQFF
TRBJ2-1 TRBV9 NA CASSPIPSPRYNEQFF
TRBJ1-4 TRBV3-1/TRBV3-2 NA CASSPSGSGHEKLFF
TRBJ1-2 TRBV27 NA CASSSPRGGGVYGYTF
TRBJ2-3 TRBV7-3 NA CASSPGGVAGTDTQYF
TRBJ1-2 TRBV19 few CASSKPPVKRPYGYTF
TRBJ1-2 TRBV3-1/TRBV3-2 NA CASTPTGINYGYTF
TRBJ1-5 TRBV3-1/TRBV3-2 once CASSPGGTDQPQHF
TRBJ2-1 TRBV11-3 NA CASSLDWREGEQFF
TRBJ2-5 TRBV18 NA CASFGLAGGQETQYF
TRBJ2-7 TRBV2 NA CASTLAYEQYF
TRBJ1-1 TRBV27 NA CASKTDKNTEAFF
TRBJ1-3 TRBV30 NA CAWNTLQGNTIYF
TRBJ2-1 TRBV7-8 NA CASSFGSTRNNEQFF
TRBJ1-2 TRBV29-1 NA CSVEALREVGNYGYTF
TRBJ2-1 TRBV6-2/TRBV6-3 NA CASSGTFYNEQFF
TRBJ1-1 TRBV6-5 NA CASSYPGQGGTEAFF
TRBJ1-2 TRBV5-4 NA CAHGDSNYGYTF
TRBJ1-5 TRBV4-1 few CASSQDPGGQPQHF
TRBJ2-7 TRBV2 once CASSPSYEQYF
TRBJ1-5 TRBV25-1 NA CASSGTWDQPQHF
TRBJ2-1 TRBV7-2 NA CASSLAGPSYNEQFF
TRBJ1-4 TRBV2 NA CASSVLEGFFEKLFF
TRBJ1-1 TRBV7-8 once CASSLEQTYTEAFF
TRBJ1-2 TRBV5-6 NA CASSLIGHNGGYTF
TRBJ1-2 TRBV4-1 few CASSQEYYYGYTF
TRBJ2-5 TRBV9 NA CASSVVSGGETQYF
TRBJ1-2 TRBV11-2 few CASSSRGGYTF